Shown below are 28 T cell receptor beta chains from a single sample sequenced in a study of blood T cell repertoires in COVID-19. Measured with immunoSEQ multiplex PCR; TCRdb has only the in-frame clones, and not every one. In the table there are around 290,000 clones, 88% of which are singletons. Material for sequencing was PBMCs or T cells enriched from blood (not recorded which). These receptors all stem from a woman in her sixties in a cohort exposed to, infected with or recovered from COVID-19 (not recorded which).

The CDR3 is CASSLGQGSIPQHF. CDR3 in DNA: TGTGCCAGCAGCCTCGGACAGGGAAGTATTCCCCAGCATTTT. The rearrangement links TRBV6-5 to TRBJ1-5, with 8 bases that match TRBD1. Per the germline V gene, CDR1 is MNHEY and CDR2 is SVGAGI. The CDR3 runs to 14 residues. The V and J ends lost 6 bases and 10 bases, in that order; junction bases with no gene match: 11.

The chain links TRBV18 to TRBJ2-3; 10 positions match TRBD2. This CDR3 contains 16 residues. Germline CDR1 and CDR2: KGHSH and LQKENI. V lost 6 bases, J lost 3 bases, and 9 bases stayed unmatched. This chain's CDR3 is CASSPLAGEGTDTQYF. The CDR3 region has the DNA TGTGCCAGCTCCCCCCTAGCGGGAGAGGGTACAGATACGCAGTATTTT.

This chain uses TRBV28 with TRBJ2-1, with TRBD1 matching over 7 bases. With 6 bases clipped from V and 0 bases from J, the junction kept 5 bases outside the gene matches. This CDR3 comprises 15 residues. The germline V gene has CDR1 MDHEN and CDR2 SYDVKM. The CDR3 loop is CASRGQRVSYNEQFF. CDR3 sequence (DNA): TGTGCCAGCAGGGGACAGAGGGTCTCCTACAATGAGCAGTTCTTC.

The chain recombines TRBV7-9 with TRBJ2-5; 8 bases map to TRBD2. The germline CDR1 and CDR2 sequences are SEHNR and FQNEAQ (reference sequence). The CDR3 is 17 amino acids. V shed 4 bases and J 3 bases; nucleotides not matched to a gene: 13. This chain's CDR3 is CASSSRKVGTSKETQYF. CDR3 sequence (DNA): TGTGCCAGCAGCTCGCGTAAAGTGGGGACTAGTAAAGAGACCCAGTACTTC.

The chain recombines TRBV30 with TRBJ2-7, with D unclear. The CDR3 is 12 amino acids. Trimming cost V 5 bases and J 3 bases, with 11 bases left between them. CDR1 and CDR2 (germline): GTSNPN, SVGIG (reference sequence). The CDR3 here is CAWAESGYEQYF. The CDR3 nucleotides are TGTGCCTGGGCCGAATCGGGCTACGAGCAGTACTTC.

This clone was counted only a few times. CDR3 nucleotide sequence: TGTGCCAGCATGCGGACAGGGTTTGACGAGCAGTACTTC. Translating it yields CASMRTGFDEQYF. This chain links TRBV6-5 with TRBJ2-7; TRBD1 agrees at 8 bases. Looked up from germline, CDR1 is MNHEY and CDR2 is SVGAGI. V shed 7 bases and J 5 bases; nucleotides not matched to a gene: 7. This CDR3 contains 13 residues.

V gene TRBV27 combines with J gene TRBJ2-1, with 12 bases fitting TRBD2. CDR3 length: 16 residues. The germline V gene has CDR1 MNHEY and CDR2 SMNVEV (reference sequence). V lost 4 bases to trimming and J lost 9 bases; unmatched junction nucleotides: 10. The CDR3 reads CASSYIASGRVSEQFF. The CDR3 DNA is TGTGCCAGCAGTTATATAGCTAGCGGGAGGGTATCTGAGCAGTTCTTC.

About this clone itself: A junction end diverges from the germline sequence, so it may reflect a read error. The chain joins TRBV28 to TRBJ2-3, with TRBD2 matching 10 bases. The germline CDR1 and CDR2 sequences are MDHEN and SYDVKM. The CDR3 totals 14 residues. The CDR3 DNA reads as TGTGCCAGCAGAACCGGGACTAGCGCCACCATAAGGGATTTT. This sequence encodes CASRTGTSATIRDF.

The chain couples TRBV7-3 to TRBJ2-2; weak D call: TRBD2 (5 bases). CDR1 and CDR2 (germline): SGHTA, FQGTGA. The CDR3 has 15 residues. With 0 bases removed from V and 4 bases from J, the gap between germline ends came to 9 bases. The CDR3 DNA reads TGTGCCAGCAGCTTAACCTATCGGGGCACCGGGGAGCTGTTTTTT. Amino acids: CASSLTYRGTGELFF.

The chain joins TRBV23-1 to TRBJ2-1, with TRBD1 identical over 10 bases. TRBV23-1 is classed as an ORF, of uncertain function. Trimming at V came to 3 bases and at J to 8 bases, leaving 7 bases not matched to a gene. The CDR3 runs to 15 residues. This chain's CDR3 is CASSQRQGAIDEQFF. The DNA for the CDR3 is TGCGCCAGCAGTCAGAGACAGGGGGCTATCGATGAGCAGTTCTTC.

This clone was seen just once. The chain employs TRBV6-2 or TRBV6-3 and TRBJ1-1; maybe TRBD1 (5 bases). CDR1 MNHEY and CDR2 SVGEGT come from the germline V gene. The CDR3 runs 14 residues. V lost 4 bases and J 1 base, leaving 10 bases between the germline ends. This CDR3 is CASSSVGGNTEAFF. CDR3 in DNA: TGTGCCAGCAGTTCCGTGGGGGGGAACACTGAAGCTTTCTTT.

The chain links TRBV18 to TRBJ2-1, with 10 bases fitting TRBD2. V was pared by 2 bases and J by 4 bases, with 2 bases of the junction left unmatched. Germline loops: CDR1 KGHSH, CDR2 LQKENI. The CDR3 loop spans 15 amino acids. The CDR3 region is CASSPVTSGYNEQFF. The CDR3, as DNA: TGTGCCAGCTCACCAGTGACTAGCGGGTACAATGAGCAGTTCTTC. The complete variable domain, with remaining parts taken from reference TRBV18 and TRBJ2-1, reads NAGVMQNPRHLVRRRGQEARLRCSPMKGHSHVYWYRQLPEEGLKFMVYLQKENIIDESGMPKERFSAEFPKEGPSILRIQQVVRGDSAAYFCASSPVTSGYNEQFFGPGTRLTVL.

The chain carries TRBV6-5 and TRBJ1-1, with a tentative D call TRBD1 (5 bases). The germline CDR1 and CDR2 sequences are MNHEY and SVGAGI. The CDR3 covers 15 residues. Trimming left V 4 bases short and J 2 bases short, with 14 bases between. CDR3 residues: CASSSGLTVNTEAFF. CDR3 in DNA: TGTGCCAGCAGTTCGGGACTTACAGTTAACACTGAAGCTTTCTTT.

The CDR3 region has the DNA TGCGCCAGCAGCCGAACCGGGGGGAGTTTTTACACTGAAGCTTTCTTT. Protein sequence: CASSRTGGSFYTEAFF. The chain carries TRBV5-1 and TRBJ1-1; maybe TRBD1 (5 bases). V lost 4 bases and J lost 3, with 19 bases in between. Germline lookup yields CDR1 SGHRS and CDR2 YFSETQ. The CDR3 is 16 amino acids.

This chain uses TRBV21-1 with TRBJ2-2; TRBD2 reflects the table's D call only, with no check against the DNA. TRBV21-1 is a known pseudogene. The CDR3 length is 14 residues. The CDR3 spells CASPLRGGAGELFF. In nucleotides, the CDR3 is TGTGCCAGCCCCCTGAGGGGCGGGGCCGGGGAGCTGTTTTTT.

The chain couples TRBV7-9 to TRBJ2-3, with D possibly matching TRBD2 (7 bases). CDR1 and CDR2 from the germline V gene are SEHNR and FQNEAQ (reference sequence). This CDR3 comprises 15 residues. V was clipped by 2 bases and J by 4 bases, with 13 bases between them. The CDR3 protein is CASSLSGGRADTQYF. CDR3 nucleotide sequence: TGTGCCAGCAGCTTATCCGGGGGGCGGGCAGATACGCAGTATTTT.

This chain connects TRBV7-8 to TRBJ2-1; 12 bases fit TRBD2. Per germline, CDR1 SGHVS and CDR2 FQNEAQ. Unmatched junction bases numbered 4, after V lost 5 bases and J lost 8 bases. This CDR3 region has 14 residues. Here the CDR3 reads CASSQGLAGHEQFF. Here the CDR3 DNA reads TGTGCCAGCAGCCAAGGACTAGCGGGACATGAGCAGTTCTTC. The complete variable domain, with remaining parts taken from reference TRBV7-8 and TRBJ2-1, reads GAGVSQSPRYKVAKRGQDVALRCDPISGHVSLFWYQQALGQGPEFLTYFQNEAQLDKSGLPSDRFFAERPEGSVSTLKIQRTQQEDSAVYLCASSQGLAGHEQFFGPGTRLTVL.

CDR3 region: CASSLTGGEGKQFF. The CDR3 nucleotides are TGTGCCAGCAGTTTAACGGGGGGGGAAGGGAAACAGTTCTTC. The chain combines TRBV28 with TRBJ2-1, with 8 bases matching TRBD2. Germline V CDR1 and CDR2: MDHEN, SYDVKM. The CDR3 is 14 residues long. Trimming at V came to 2 bases and at J to 13 bases, leaving 10 bases not matched to a gene. Drawing the rest from reference TRBV28 and TRBJ2-1, the complete variable domain is DVKVTQSSRYLVKRTGEKVFLECVQDMDHENMFWYRQDPGLGLRLIYFSYDVKMKEKGDIPEGYSVSREKKERFSLILESASTNQTSMYLCASSLTGGEGKQFFGPGTRLTVL.

The genes are TRBV2 and TRBJ2-1, with TRBD2 matching over 7 bases. Trimming cost V 3 bases and J 8 bases; bases outside gene matches: 10. Germline loops: CDR1 SNHLY, CDR2 FYNNEI. The CDR3 has 15 amino acids. The CDR3 loop reads CASSENAGEWYEQFF. The DNA of the CDR3 is TGTGCCAGCAGTGAGAATGCGGGAGAGTGGTATGAGCAGTTCTTC. Variable domain in full (rest from reference TRBV2 and TRBJ2-1): EPEVTQTPSHQVTQMGQEVILRCVPISNHLYFYWYRQILGQKVEFLVSFYNNEISEKSEIFDDQFSVERPDGSNFTLKIRSTKLEDSAMYFCASSENAGEWYEQFFGPGTRLTVL.

This chain connects TRBV18 to TRBJ2-2; the match to TRBD2 covers 7 bases. The CDR3 length is 14 residues. The germline V gene has CDR1 KGHSH and CDR2 LQKENI. J lost 6 bases, V lost 3 bases, and 4 bases had no gene match. The CDR3 bases are TGTGCCAGCTCACCGAGCGGGACCCCCGGGGAGCTGTTTTTT. Protein: CASSPSGTPGELFF.

The genes are TRBV6-6 and TRBJ2-1; the match to TRBD2 covers 10 bases. The CDR3 sequence is 13 residues long. With 2 bases clipped from V and 10 bases from J, the junction kept 2 bases outside the gene matches. Germline CDR1 reads MNHNY; CDR2 reads SVGAGI (reference sequence). The CDR3 here is CASSYMGLAEQFF. CDR3 nucleotide sequence: TGTGCCAGCAGTTACATGGGACTAGCGGAGCAGTTCTTC.

This clone was picked up a small number of times. The V gene is TRBV3-1 (or the pseudogene TRBV3-2), the J gene TRBJ1-4, with TRBD1 identical over 7 bases. This CDR3 comprises 15 residues. Germline V lookup: CDR1 LGHDT, CDR2 YNNKEL (reference sequence). V shed 1 base and J 8 bases; nucleotides not matched to a gene: 7. The chain's CDR3 is CASSQGRDRGEKLFF. Here the CDR3 DNA reads TGTGCCAGCAGCCAAGGTCGGGACAGAGGAGAAAAACTGTTTTTT.

V is TRBV7-3 and J is TRBJ2-2; 9 bases are shared with TRBD2. Germline CDR1 is SGHTA and CDR2 is FQGTGA. Losses at the gene ends were 0 bases for V and 6 bases for J; bases not matched to a gene: 8. The CDR3 runs 17 residues. The CDR3 DNA is TGTGCCAGCAGCTTAACTGGCGGGAGGGAGGCGTCCGGGGAGCTGTTTTTT. This translates into CASSLTGGREASGELFF.

V and J are TRBV7-9 and TRBJ2-2; no clear D. The germline CDR1 and CDR2 sequences are SEHNR and FQNEAQ (reference sequence). V was clipped by 3 bases and J by 8 bases, with 4 bases between them. This CDR3 region has 11 residues. CDR3 DNA sequence: TGTGCCAGCAGCTTCGGGGGGGAGCTGTTTTTT. Translated, it gives CASSFGGELFF.

This clone appeared once. The V gene is TRBV6-5, the J gene TRBJ2-3; the match to TRBD2 covers 7 bases. This CDR3 comprises 16 residues. Germline lookup yields CDR1 MNHEY and CDR2 SVGAGI. V trimming: 0 bases; J trimming: 6 bases; junction bases outside the gene matches: 9. The CDR3 spells CASSYSAGATTDTQYF. The CDR3 DNA follows: TGTGCCAGCAGTTACTCCGCGGGAGCCACCACGGATACGCAGTATTTT.

V gene TRBV18 combines with J gene TRBJ1-1; 7 bases are a match to TRBD1. The junction had 9 bases not matched to a gene; V was cut back by 2 bases and J by 0 bases. Germline values: CDR1 KGHSH, CDR2 LQKENI. CDR3 size: 17 residues. The CDR3 DNA sequence: TGTGCCAGCTCACCAGGTTCTAGACAGGGCATGAACACTGAAGCTTTCTTT. Amino acid sequence: CASSPGSRQGMNTEAFF.

V usage is TRBV24-1 and J usage is TRBJ2-5, with D tentatively TRBD1 (6 bases). The germline gives CDR1 KGHDR, CDR2 SFDVKD. The CDR3 extends over 13 amino acids. V shed 5 bases and J shed 6 bases, with 12 bases lying between them. CDR3 region: CATSGYRVQTQYF. The CDR3 nucleotides read TGTGCCACCAGTGGGTACAGGGTTCAGACCCAGTACTTC.

V and J are TRBV7-2 and TRBJ2-5; maybe TRBD2 (5 bases). The CDR3 totals 13 residues. The germline V and J ends were trimmed by 5 bases and 5 bases, with 12 bases remaining between them. Per the germline V gene, CDR1 is SGHTA and CDR2 is FQGNSA. CDR3 in amino acids: CASSQARVETQYF. CDR3 coding DNA: TGTGCCAGCAGCCAGGCGAGGGTTGAGACCCAGTACTTC.